What follows is one T cell receptor beta chain and its context. This sample was included in a study of blood T cell repertoires in COVID-19. V lost 2 bases and J 0 bases, leaving 11 bases between the germline ends. CDR1 is SGHRS and CDR2 is YFSETQ in the germline V gene. This CDR3 comprises 15 residues. Donors were grouped by their self-reported clinical history. Methods used by the authors: Reference gene primers were amplified, and this amplification served to estimate nucleated cell counts. Generated by immunoSEQ multiplex PCR, the TCRdb table keeps only in-frame clones and is missing some. The V and J calls and clone size come from that table; D and trimming were worked out from the DNA. The sample contains a few hundred thousand clones, 88% of which appear only once.

The sequenced sample consisted of PBMCs or T cells enriched from blood (not recorded which). This clonotype was obtained from a woman between 50 and 59 years old with acute COVID-19. The chain uses TRBV5-1 and TRBJ1-1; no reliable D call. DNA of the CDR3: TGCGCCAGCAGCTTCATTTCAGGAATGAACACTGAAGCTTTCTTT. Residues: CASSFISGMNTEAFF.